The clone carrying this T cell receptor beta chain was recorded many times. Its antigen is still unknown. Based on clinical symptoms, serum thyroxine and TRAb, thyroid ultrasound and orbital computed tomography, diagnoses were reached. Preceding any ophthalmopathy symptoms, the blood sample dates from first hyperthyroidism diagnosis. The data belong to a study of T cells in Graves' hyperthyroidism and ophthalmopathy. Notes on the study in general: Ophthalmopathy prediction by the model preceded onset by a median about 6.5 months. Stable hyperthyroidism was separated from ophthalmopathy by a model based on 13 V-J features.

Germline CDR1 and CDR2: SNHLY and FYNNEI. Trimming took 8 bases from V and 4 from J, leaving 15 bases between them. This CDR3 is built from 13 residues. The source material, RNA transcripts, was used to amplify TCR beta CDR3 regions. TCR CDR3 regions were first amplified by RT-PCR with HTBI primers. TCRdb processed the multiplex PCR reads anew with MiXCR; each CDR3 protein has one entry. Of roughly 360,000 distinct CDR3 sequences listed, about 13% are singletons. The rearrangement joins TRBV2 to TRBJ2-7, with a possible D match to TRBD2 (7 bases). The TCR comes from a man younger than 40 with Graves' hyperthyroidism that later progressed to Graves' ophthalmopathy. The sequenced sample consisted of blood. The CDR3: CASFKGGGYEQYF. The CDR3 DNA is TGTGCCAGCTTTAAGGGGGGGGGATACGAGCAGTACTTC.